What follows are 4 T cell receptor beta chains derived from one specimen sequenced in a study of cytomegalovirus exposure and HLA in healthy donors. The primer mix had 60 Vbeta and 13 Jbeta primers. Here immunoSEQ multiplex PCR was the method, and the copy in TCRdb shows in-frame clones only, minus some. The sample yields about 110,000 clones, over 80% seen once. Sequenced input: PBMCs. These receptors all come from a man aged 30-40 years in good health and CMV-seropositive.

The chain has TRBV10-2 and TRBJ1-2, with 7 bases identical to TRBD1. With 2 bases clipped from V and 4 bases from J, the junction kept 4 bases outside the gene matches. Germline CDR1 is WSHSY and CDR2 is SAAADI. CDR3 size: 14 residues. The CDR3 loop reads CASSEAGTAYGYTF. In nucleotides, the CDR3 is TGCGCCAGCAGTGAGGCCGGGACAGCCTATGGCTACACCTTC.

The genes are TRBV6-4 and TRBJ2-3; D possibly corresponds to TRBD2 (5 bases). This CDR3 is 13 amino acids long. Per germline, CDR1 MRHNA and CDR2 SNTAGT. The ends were cut back, 6 bases at V and 2 bases at J, with 9 bases in the middle. The CDR3: CASSAGNTDTQYF. CDR3 bases: TGTGCCAGCAGCGCCGGGAACACAGATACGCAGTATTTT.

The CDR3 DNA sequence: TGTGCCAGCAGTTTCGGGGGGACAGGGCGTAGAAAAGGCTATGGCTACACCTTC. This gives the protein CASSFGGTGRRKGYGYTF. V is TRBV7-9 and J is TRBJ1-2; TRBD1 aligns across 9 bases. CDR3 length: 18 amino acids. V lost 6 bases and J lost 4; bases outside the gene matches: 18. Looked up from germline, CDR1 is SEHNR and CDR2 is FQNEAQ (reference sequence).

The chain uses TRBV7-9 and TRBJ1-1, with TRBD1 matching 12 bases. The ends lost 6 bases at V and 7 bases at J; junction bases unmatched: 15. The germline gives CDR1 SEHNR, CDR2 FQNEAQ (reference sequence). CDR3 size: 17 residues. The CDR3 spells CASRPMLGTGGANEAFF. The CDR3 coding sequence is TGTGCCAGCAGGCCCATGCTCGGGACAGGGGGCGCGAATGAAGCTTTCTTT.